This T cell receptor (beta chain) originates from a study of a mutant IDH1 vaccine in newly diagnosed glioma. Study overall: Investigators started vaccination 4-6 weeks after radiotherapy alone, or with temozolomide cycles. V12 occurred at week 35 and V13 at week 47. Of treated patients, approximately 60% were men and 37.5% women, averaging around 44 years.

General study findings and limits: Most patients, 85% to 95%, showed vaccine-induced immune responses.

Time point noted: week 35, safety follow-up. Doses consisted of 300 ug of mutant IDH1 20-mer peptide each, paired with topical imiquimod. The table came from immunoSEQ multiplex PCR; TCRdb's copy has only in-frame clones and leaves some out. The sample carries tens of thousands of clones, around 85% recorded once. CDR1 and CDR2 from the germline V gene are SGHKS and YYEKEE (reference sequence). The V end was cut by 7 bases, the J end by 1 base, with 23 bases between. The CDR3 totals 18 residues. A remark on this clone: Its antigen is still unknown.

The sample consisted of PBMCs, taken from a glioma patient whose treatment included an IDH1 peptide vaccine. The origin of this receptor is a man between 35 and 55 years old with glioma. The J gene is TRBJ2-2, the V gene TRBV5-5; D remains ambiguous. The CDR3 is CASLEQLGPAMNTGELFF. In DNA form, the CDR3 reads TGTGCCAGCCTCGAACAGCTCGGGCCCGCCATGAACACCGGGGAGCTGTTTTTT.